The 15 T cell receptor beta chains below come from one sample, sequenced in a study of shared clonotypes between healthy human individuals. Only in-frame clones appear in the TCRdb table, and some are missing; sequencing was by immunoSEQ multiplex PCR. There are some 100,000 clones in the sample; roughly two thirds occur only once, and about 23% lies in the top ten. Specimen: memory CD8+ T cells sorted from blood. Subset of the sample: CD45RO+ cells pooled with CCR7-negative TemRA cells. The source of these receptors is a woman under 40 in good health.

This chain uses TRBV19 with TRBJ2-2; possible D gene TRBD1, 6 bases. CDR3 size: 14 residues. V was trimmed by 7 bases and J by 5 bases, leaving 14 bases between them. Germline V gene data show CDR1 as LNHDA and CDR2 as SQIVND (reference sequence). CDR3 coding DNA: TGTGCCAGTACGATGACAGGTCCAACCGGGGAGCTGTTTTTT. The encoded protein is CASTMTGPTGELFF.

This clone has only a few counts. The rearrangement joins TRBV25-1 to TRBJ2-2; TRBD1 agrees at 7 bases. The V and J ends lost 2 bases and 4 bases, in that order; junction bases with no gene match: 4. The CDR3 is made up of 15 amino acids. Germline V lookup: CDR1 MGHDK, CDR2 SYGVNS. CDR3 DNA: TGTGCCAGCAGTGAAGAGGGGGCGGGCACCGGGGAGCTGTTTTTT. It translates to CASSEEGAGTGELFF.

The J gene is TRBJ1-5, the V gene TRBV6-1, with D possibly matching TRBD1 (6 bases). This CDR3 region has 14 residues. Germline V lookup: CDR1 MNHNS, CDR2 SASEGT. Trimming pared 4 bases from V and 4 bases from J, leaving 11 bases between. The CDR3 spells CASSVGAENQPQHF. The CDR3 bases are TGTGCCAGCAGTGTGGGGGCTGAGAATCAGCCCCAGCATTTT.

V gene TRBV4-1 combines with J gene TRBJ2-2; 12 nucleotides match TRBD2. The germline V gene encodes CDR1 MGHRA and CDR2 YSYEKL. Losses at the gene ends were 1 base for V and 6 bases for J; bases not matched to a gene: 3. CDR3 length: 16 residues. The CDR3 DNA is TGCGCCAGCAGCCAAGCTCTAGCGGGAGGGCCCGGGGAGCTGTTTTTT. The encoded protein is CASSQALAGGPGELFF.

The V gene is TRBV15, the J gene TRBJ1-2, with D hard to call. V was trimmed by 0 bases and J by 3 bases, leaving 17 bases between them. The CDR3 extends over 17 amino acids. Germline V gives CDR1 LNHNV, CDR2 YYDKDF (reference sequence). The CDR3 sequence is CATSRDPLNSFDYGYTF. DNA of the CDR3: TGTGCCACCAGCAGAGACCCACTGAACAGTTTCGACTATGGCTACACCTTC.

This clone was observed at least ten times. The chain carries TRBV10-1 and TRBJ2-2, with no clear D. With 4 bases removed from V and 4 bases from J, the gap between germline ends came to 10 bases. Germline loops: CDR1 WNHNN, CDR2 SYGVQD (reference sequence). The length of the CDR3 is 14 residues. CDR3 nucleotide sequence: TGCGCCAGCAGTGCCCTAACACGCACCGGGGAGCTGTTTTTT. This translates into CASSALTRTGELFF.

This clone was counted only a few times. V gene TRBV7-6 combines with J gene TRBJ2-2; D is possibly TRBD1 (5 bases). CDR1 is SGHVS, CDR2 FNYEAQ, per germline. V was cut by 5 bases and J by 6 bases, with 10 bases left in between. The length of the CDR3 is 13 residues. The CDR3 here is CASSKGAAGELFF. The CDR3 DNA reads as TGTGCCAGCAGCAAAGGGGCCGCCGGGGAGCTGTTTTTT.

This clone was counted once. The chain couples TRBV14 to TRBJ2-4; the D call may be TRBD1 or TRBD2 (5 bases each). Germline V gene data show CDR1 as SGHDN and CDR2 as FVKESK. V gave up 1 base and J gave up 15 bases, with 19 bases separating them. The CDR3 sequence is 14 residues long. In DNA form, the CDR3 reads TGTGCCAGCAGCCAAGGGATAGGGACCACTTTTCTGTACTTC. It yields the protein CASSQGIGTTFLYF.

This clone came up a few times. CDR3 bases: TGTGCCAGTAGTATGGACGGATCCTACTCCCTTAACTATGGCTACACCTTC. This sequence encodes CASSMDGSYSLNYGYTF. The gene calls are TRBV19 and TRBJ1-2; D remains ambiguous. Germline CDR1 LNHDA, CDR2 SQIVND (reference sequence). The CDR3 has 17 amino acids. V was pared by 3 bases and J by 1 base, with 18 bases between.

Here the CDR3 DNA reads TGTGCCAGTGCCCTCGGGTTTCGTCAGCCCCAGCATTTT. Protein product: CASALGFRQPQHF. The chain combines TRBV2 with TRBJ1-5; D is uncertain. V lost 9 bases and J lost 6, with 15 bases in between. The CDR3 has 13 residues. Germline V gene data show CDR1 as SNHLY and CDR2 as FYNNEI.

Only a few counts were recorded for this clone. The genes are TRBV4-2 and TRBJ1-1; the D is unclear. CDR3 length equals 13 residues. Trimming took 0 bases from V and 11 from J, leaving 13 bases between them. The germline CDR1 and CDR2 sequences are LGHNA and YNFKEQ. CDR3 DNA: TGTGCCAGCAGCCAAGATGGATGGGCGGTTGCTTTCTTT. This sequence encodes CASSQDGWAVAFF.

The chain combines TRBV5-1 with TRBJ2-1; TRBD2 matches 7 bases. This CDR3 spans 17 amino acids. Germline V CDR1 and CDR2: SGHRS, YFSETQ. J gave up 5 bases and V 6 bases, and 17 bases lay outside the gene matches. This CDR3 reads CASTRSGLSGRNNEQFF. The CDR3, as DNA: TGCGCCAGCACTAGGTCGGGACTTAGCGGGCGGAACAATGAGCAGTTCTTC.

The CDR3 DNA reads as TGTGCCAGCAGTTTACTGAAGGGAGACACAGATACGCAGTATTTT. It translates to CASSLLKGDTDTQYF. The chain has TRBV27 and TRBJ2-3, with D maybe TRBD2 (5 bases). Germline CDR1 reads MNHEY; CDR2 reads SMNVEV (reference sequence). The length of the CDR3 is 15 residues. The V end lost 2 bases, the J end lost 2 bases, and 11 bases lay between the germline ends.

The chain recombines TRBV12-1 with TRBJ2-7; the tabulated D call, TRBD2, remains unverified against the DNA. TRBV12-1 counts as a pseudogene. This CDR3 spans 17 amino acids. The CDR3 spells CATPKRLRAGDTYEQYF. The CDR3, as DNA: TGTGCCACCCCTAAGCGTCTGCGGGCAGGTGATACCTACGAGCAGTACTTC.

In this sample, this clone turned up many times. The CDR3 DNA is TGTGCCAGCCAGGCCCGGGGCTTACACGGCTACACCTTC. This encodes CASQARGLHGYTF. The chain links TRBV6-5 to TRBJ1-2; weak D call: TRBD1 (5 bases). V gave up 8 bases and J gave up 8 bases, with 18 bases separating them. Germline V lookup: CDR1 MNHEY, CDR2 SVGAGI. This CDR3 has 13 residues.